The sequence of this T cell receptor beta chain was determined in a study of T cell repertoires in cytomegalovirus infection. Study information: Indicated by public TCR beta signatures were CMV infection and matching HLA type.

TCRdb analysed the reads with MiXCR anew, one entry per CDR3 protein. The table has roughly 150,000 distinct CDR3 sequences, 17% seen once. Points from the study as a whole: The ex vivo response was dominated by HLA-C-restricted CMV-specific TCR beta clonotypes. Public TCR beta family frequency separated CMV-and-HLA carriers, including in an independent cohort.

Comments on this clonotype: Its antigen remains unidentified.

The CDR3 sequence is 15 residues long. With 2 bases removed from V and 3 bases from J, the gap between germline ends came to 17 bases. Germline loops: CDR1 SQVTM, CDR2 ANQGSEA. The receptor's source is a human donor in good health (CMV status not recorded). Some clones in this sample may be carry-over from other donors' samples. V and J are TRBV29-1 and TRBJ2-7; D perhaps matches TRBD1 (5 bases). Sequencing was done on a sample of CD8+ T cells from PBMCs. The CDR3 region is CSVEFGGRADYEQYF. CDR3 nucleotide sequence: TGCAGCGTTGAATTTGGTGGCAGGGCCGACTACGAGCAGTACTTC.